Each of the 2 T cell receptor beta chains below was sequenced from the same sample in a study of blood T cell repertoires in COVID-19. Sequencing was performed with immunoSEQ multiplex PCR; in TCRdb, only in-frame clones are kept and a portion is missing. This sample has approximately 200,000 clones; roughly four fifths occur once, and the top ten carry around 11%. Sequencing used PBMCs or T cells enriched from blood (not recorded which). The receptor set was obtained from a man aged 35-49 years who had recovered from COVID-19.

The gene calls are TRBV28 and TRBJ2-5, with 9 bases matching TRBD1. The CDR3 is made up of 14 amino acids. The V gene's germline CDR1 is MDHEN and CDR2 SYDVKM. The V gene end was trimmed by 7 bases and the J gene end by 2 bases; junction bases not matched to a gene: 5. The CDR3 DNA sequence: TGTGCCAGCACCCAAGGACAGGGGCAAGAGACCCAGTACTTC. This encodes CASTQGQGQETQYF.

The chain joins TRBV7-2 to TRBJ1-6, with D maybe TRBD1 (6 bases). Looked up from germline, CDR1 is SGHTA and CDR2 is FQGNSA. The CDR3 is 15 amino acids. Trimming stripped 4 bases from V and 6 bases from J, with 13 bases between. The CDR3 region is CASSYGGSTNSPLHF. CDR3 sequence (DNA): TGTGCCAGCAGCTATGGGGGCTCTACTAATTCACCCCTCCACTTT.